The next 28 T cell receptor beta chains were all read from a single sample in a study of OX40 agonist ivuxolimab in advanced cancers. The protocol was immunoSEQ multiplex PCR, while the TCRdb copy is restricted to in-frame clones and leaves out a portion. In the table there are 77,000 or so clones, more than 75% of which are singletons. The sample was CD4+ or CD8+ T cells sorted from blood, taken in a trial of the OX40 agonist ivuxolimab. These receptors were collected from an adult with an advanced solid tumor such as melanoma, head and neck, liver or kidney cancer.

The chain uses TRBV15 and TRBJ2-2; D gene unclear. The CDR3 length is 13 residues. Trimming removed 4 bases at V and 2 bases at J, with 5 bases between. Per the germline V gene, CDR1 is LNHNV and CDR2 is YYDKDF (reference sequence). The CDR3 protein is CATSTRNTGELFF. The CDR3 coding sequence is TGTGCCACCAGCACACGAAACACCGGGGAGCTGTTTTTT.

DNA for the CDR3: TGTGCCAGTAGTATATGGCGATCACCTAATAACTATGGCTACACCTTC. This encodes CASSIWRSPNNYGYTF. The rearrangement links TRBV19 to TRBJ1-2; D not resolved. CDR3 length equals 16 residues. Trimming removed 2 bases at V and 1 base at J, with 14 bases between. Germline V gene sequence: CDR1 LNHDA, CDR2 SQIVND (reference sequence).

V and J are TRBV21-1 and TRBJ2-3; the D segment call TRBD1 is taken from the table without a DNA check. TRBV21-1 is annotated as a pseudogene. CDR3 length: 13 amino acids. The CDR3 spells CASSRGQLDTQYF. In DNA form, the CDR3 reads TGTGCCAGCAGCAGGGGACAGCTGGATACGCAGTATTTT.

V and J are TRBV29-1 and TRBJ2-1; 7 bases agree with TRBD2. The CDR3 extends over 15 amino acids. V gave up 7 bases and J gave up 6 bases; unmatched junction bases: 15. Looked up from germline, CDR1 is SQVTM and CDR2 is ANQGSEA. Here the CDR3 reads CSAQAGTQIINEQFF. The CDR3 coding sequence is TGCAGCGCCCAAGCGGGGACCCAGATCATCAATGAGCAGTTCTTC.

This chain connects TRBV19 to TRBJ1-2, with a weak D call TRBD1 (5 bases). The CDR3 totals 12 residues. Germline V gene data show CDR1 as LNHDA and CDR2 as SQIVND (reference sequence). Trimming cost V 6 bases and J 8 bases, with 13 bases left between them. The CDR3 is CASRPIGGGYTF. The CDR3 nucleotides read TGTGCCAGTAGGCCAATTGGGGGGGGCTACACCTTC.

The rearrangement joins TRBV18 to TRBJ1-1; TRBD1 is a possible D gene (5 bases). The length of the CDR3 is 14 residues. Germline V gene lookup returns CDR1 KGHSH and CDR2 LQKENI. Trimming took off 8 bases at V and 2 bases at J, with 15 bases between the two ends. CDR3 sequence reads: CASRTTDFNTEAFF. DNA of the CDR3: TGTGCCAGCCGGACGACAGACTTTAACACTGAAGCTTTCTTT.

This chain connects TRBV7-6 to TRBJ1-5, with no clear D. Looked up from germline, CDR1 is SGHVS and CDR2 is FNYEAQ. Trimming took off 1 base at V and 4 bases at J, with 5 bases between the two ends. CDR3 length: 13 residues. CDR3 DNA sequence: TGTGCCAGCAGCTTAGAAACGAATCAGCCCCAGCATTTT. Its protein product is CASSLETNQPQHF.

The rearrangement uses TRBV28 and TRBJ1-5, with 9 bases identical to TRBD1. J gave up 1 base and V 5 bases, and 6 bases lay outside the gene matches. Germline V gives CDR1 MDHEN, CDR2 SYDVKM. The CDR3 spans 16 residues. CDR3 region: CASSPIGQGSNQPQHF. The CDR3 DNA reads TGTGCCAGCAGTCCCATCGGACAGGGGAGCAATCAGCCCCAGCATTTT.

The chain carries TRBV7-9 and TRBJ1-2, with 8 bases aligning to TRBD1. CDR3 length: 13 residues. The J segment lost 6 bases and the V segment lost 5 bases, leaving 5 bases of the junction unmatched. From germline, CDR1 is SEHNR and CDR2 FQNEAQ (reference sequence). CDR3: CASSLTGEDGYTF. The CDR3 coding sequence is TGTGCCAGCAGCCTGACAGGGGAAGATGGCTACACCTTC.

The V gene is TRBV7-9, the J gene TRBJ2-5; 8 nucleotides agree with TRBD1. Germline values: CDR1 SEHNR, CDR2 FQNEAQ (reference sequence). The CDR3 runs 14 residues. V lost 5 bases, J lost 4 bases, and 6 bases stayed unmatched. The CDR3 protein is CASSPGGRGETQYF. The CDR3 DNA sequence: TGTGCCAGCAGCCCAGGGGGCCGCGGAGAGACCCAGTACTTC.

The chain carries TRBV7-9 and TRBJ1-2; D not resolved. The CDR3 extends over 15 amino acids. CDR1 is SEHNR and CDR2 is FQNEAQ in the germline V gene (reference sequence). The germline V and J ends were trimmed by 1 base and 1 base, with 10 bases remaining between them. Here the CDR3 reads CASSLVGVVNYGYTF. Written as DNA, the CDR3 is TGTGCCAGCAGCTTAGTTGGCGTAGTTAACTATGGCTACACCTTC.

The V gene is TRBV9, the J gene TRBJ2-1, with D perhaps matching TRBD1 (6 bases). V lost 4 bases to trimming and J lost 16 bases, with 12 bases between them. This CDR3 is 10 amino acids long. Looked up from germline, CDR1 is SGDLS and CDR2 is YYNGEE. In nucleotides, the CDR3 is TGTGCCAGCAGCCGGGACAACTACTTCTTC. It translates to CASSRDNYFF.

The gene calls are TRBV19 and TRBJ2-3, with 8 bases matching TRBD2. Per the germline V gene, CDR1 is LNHDA and CDR2 is SQIVND (reference sequence). This CDR3 has 16 residues. With 7 bases clipped from V and 3 bases from J, the junction kept 12 bases outside the gene matches. This CDR3 is CASTPRGLGVTDTQYF. The CDR3 region has the DNA TGTGCCAGTACCCCCCGGGGACTAGGGGTAACAGATACGCAGTATTTT.

This rearrangement joins TRBV19 to TRBJ2-6; D may be TRBD1 (5 bases). Germline assignment: CDR1 LNHDA and CDR2 SQIVND (reference sequence). The CDR3 runs to 14 residues. The ends were cut back, 8 bases at V and 4 bases at J, with 12 bases in the middle. CDR3 sequence reads: CASVQVSGANVLTF. The CDR3, as DNA: TGTGCCAGTGTACAGGTCTCCGGGGCCAACGTCCTGACTTTC. Combining the CDR3 with reference TRBV19 and TRBJ2-6 gives the whole variable domain DGGITQSPKYLFRKEGQNVTLSCEQNLNHDAMYWYRQDPGQGLRLIYYSQIVNDFQKGDIAEGYSVSREKKESFPLTVTSAQKNPTAFYLCASVQVSGANVLTFGAGSRLTVL.

J is TRBJ2-5 and V is TRBV18; D not resolved. CDR3 length: 16 amino acids. CDR1 and CDR2 (germline): KGHSH, LQKENI. The V and J ends lost 2 bases and 3 bases respectively, with 16 bases between them. CDR3 loop: CASSPMIHTSEETQYF. The DNA for the CDR3 is TGTGCCAGCTCACCAATGATCCACACGTCGGAAGAGACCCAGTACTTC.

The chain uses TRBV28 and TRBJ1-2; 8 positions agree with TRBD1. V was clipped by 2 bases and J by 5 bases; unmatched bases: 7. Germline-derived CDR1 and CDR2 are MDHEN and SYDVKM. The CDR3 consists of 15 residues. Written as DNA, the CDR3 is TGTGCCAGCAGTTTACCCGCCACAGGGGGATATGGCTACACCTTC. Protein sequence: CASSLPATGGYGYTF.

The gene calls are TRBV27 and TRBJ1-1; maybe TRBD1 (5 bases). This CDR3 has 14 residues. Germline loops: CDR1 MNHEY, CDR2 SMNVEV (reference sequence). V gave up 6 bases and J gave up 3 bases, with 14 bases separating them. In DNA form, the CDR3 reads TGTGCCAGCAGGAGCTGGGGGTTGGACACTGAAGCTTTCTTT. This translates into CASRSWGLDTEAFF.

The chain has TRBV18 and TRBJ2-5; the D call may be TRBD1 or TRBD2 (6 bases each). The CDR3 is 14 amino acids. The germline V gene has CDR1 KGHSH and CDR2 LQKENI. Between the trimmed V and J ends, which lost 3 bases and 2 bases, there was a span of 10 bases. The CDR3 region has the DNA TGTGCCAGCTCACCTGGGGGGCAACAAGAGACCCAGTACTTC. Its translation is CASSPGGQQETQYF.

The chain is built from TRBV6-5 and TRBJ1-1; D perhaps matches TRBD1 (6 bases). Germline loops: CDR1 MNHEY, CDR2 SVGAGI. Deletions cut 7 bases from V and 1 base from J, with 16 bases between. The CDR3 sequence is 15 residues long. The CDR3 is CASNSGGNGNTEAFF. CDR3 DNA: TGTGCCAGCAATTCCGGGGGCAATGGGAACACTGAAGCTTTCTTT.

V usage is TRBV7-2 and J usage is TRBJ2-2, with 10 bases that match TRBD1. The germline gives CDR1 SGHTA, CDR2 FQGNSA. Losses at the gene ends were 5 bases for V and 1 base for J; bases not matched to a gene: 4. This CDR3 contains 16 residues. This CDR3 reads CASSADRGLNTGELFF. DNA of the CDR3: TGTGCCAGCAGCGCAGACAGGGGGCTGAACACCGGGGAGCTGTTTTTT.

V and J are TRBV6-5 and TRBJ1-3; D remains unclear. This CDR3 has 14 residues. V dropped 4 bases and J dropped 1 base, with 8 bases sitting between them. CDR1 and CDR2 (germline): MNHEY, SVGAGI. CDR3 sequence (DNA): TGTGCCAGCAGTTCCAGCCTGTCTGGAAACACCATATATTTT. It yields the protein CASSSSLSGNTIYF.

The chain uses TRBV30 and TRBJ1-4; 8 positions agree with TRBD1. The trim removed 2 bases at V and 8 bases at J, leaving 4 bases unmatched. The CDR3 runs to 13 residues. Germline V gives CDR1 GTSNPN, CDR2 SVGIG (reference sequence). The CDR3, as DNA: TGTGCCTGGAGTACAGGGGGAGGAGAAAAACTGTTTTTT. It specifies CAWSTGGGEKLFF.

The chain joins TRBV14 to TRBJ1-1, with D uncertain. Trimming took 3 bases from V and 5 from J, leaving 10 bases between them. This CDR3 region has 13 residues. The V gene's germline CDR1 is SGHDN and CDR2 FVKESK. The CDR3 nucleotides read TGTGCCAGCAGCCATCAGGCGATGACTGAAGCTTTCTTT. Translating it yields CASSHQAMTEAFF.

This clone was counted ten times or more. The chain recombines TRBV7-8 with TRBJ1-4; D call uncertain. This CDR3 contains 12 residues. Germline assignment: CDR1 SGHVS and CDR2 FQNEAQ. V dropped 2 bases and J dropped 8 bases, with 6 bases sitting between them. The CDR3 nucleotides read TGTGCCAGCAGCTTAAGTCGGGAAAAACTGTTTTTT. Residues: CASSLSREKLFF.

This chain's CDR3 is CASSQRTGGGGNQPQHF. The CDR3 nucleotides read TGCGCCAGCAGCCAACGGACAGGCGGAGGCGGCAATCAGCCCCAGCATTTT. This chain connects TRBV4-1 to TRBJ1-5; 7 nucleotides agree with TRBD1. Germline assignment: CDR1 MGHRA and CDR2 YSYEKL. The J segment lost 2 bases and the V segment lost 2 bases, leaving 9 bases of the junction unmatched. The CDR3 extends over 17 amino acids.

This clone has a single count. This sequence joins TRBV5-6 and TRBJ1-5; D call uncertain. The CDR3 loop spans 13 amino acids. Trimming stripped 4 bases from V and 7 bases from J, with 12 bases between. From germline, CDR1 is SGHDT and CDR2 YYEEEE. The CDR3 coding sequence is TGTGCCAGCAGCAAGGGAACAGTGCAGCCCCAGCATTTT. It specifies CASSKGTVQPQHF. Looking up the rest from reference TRBV5-6 and TRBJ1-5 gives the full variable domain: DAGVTQSPTHLIKTRGQQVTLRCSPKSGHDTVSWYQQALGQGPQFIFQYYEEEERQRGNFPDRFSGHQFPNYSSELNVNALLLGDSALYLCASSKGTVQPQHFGDGTRLSIL.

The chain joins TRBV18 to TRBJ2-6; D not certain. The CDR3 runs 14 residues. Germline V gives CDR1 KGHSH, CDR2 LQKENI. Trimming removed 3 bases at V and 3 bases at J, with 6 bases between. The CDR3 here is CASSPDLGANVLTF. The CDR3 nucleotides read TGTGCCAGCTCACCCGACCTTGGGGCCAACGTCCTGACTTTC.

This clone was recorded once. The chain employs TRBV18 and TRBJ1-1, with D maybe TRBD1 (6 bases). The ends were cut back, 1 base at V and 1 base at J, with 13 bases in the middle. Germline V gene lookup returns CDR1 KGHSH and CDR2 LQKENI. The CDR3 spans 16 residues. The CDR3 coding sequence is TGTGCCAGCTCACCACAGCCTCTCAGGGGGAACACTGAAGCTTTCTTT. Translation: CASSPQPLRGNTEAFF.